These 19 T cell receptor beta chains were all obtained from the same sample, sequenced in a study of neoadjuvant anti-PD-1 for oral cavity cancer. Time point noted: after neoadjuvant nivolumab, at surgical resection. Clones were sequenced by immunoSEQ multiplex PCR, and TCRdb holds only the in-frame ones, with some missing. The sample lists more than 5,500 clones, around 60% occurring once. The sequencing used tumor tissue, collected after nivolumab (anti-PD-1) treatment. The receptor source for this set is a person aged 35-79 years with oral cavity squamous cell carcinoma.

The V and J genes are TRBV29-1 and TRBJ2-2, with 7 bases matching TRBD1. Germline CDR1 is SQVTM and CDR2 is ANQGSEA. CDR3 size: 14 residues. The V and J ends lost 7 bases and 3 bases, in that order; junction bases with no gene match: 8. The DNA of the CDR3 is TGCAGCGGGGGCCGGGACAGAGACACCGGGGAGCTGTTTTTT. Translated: CSGGRDRDTGELFF.

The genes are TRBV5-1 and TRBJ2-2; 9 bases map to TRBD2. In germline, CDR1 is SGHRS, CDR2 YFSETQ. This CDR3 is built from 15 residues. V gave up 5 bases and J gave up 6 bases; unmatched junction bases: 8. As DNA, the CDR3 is TGCGCCAGCAGACCACCCGGGACTAGCCCCGGGGAGCTGTTTTTT. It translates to CASRPPGTSPGELFF.

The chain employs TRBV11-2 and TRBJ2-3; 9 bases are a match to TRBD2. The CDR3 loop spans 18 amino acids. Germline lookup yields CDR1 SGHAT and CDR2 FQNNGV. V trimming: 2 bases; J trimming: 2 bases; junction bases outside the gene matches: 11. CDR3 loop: CASSLRGGGRAFTDTQYF. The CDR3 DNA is TGTGCCAGCAGCTTACGTGGAGGCGGGAGGGCTTTCACAGATACGCAGTATTTT.

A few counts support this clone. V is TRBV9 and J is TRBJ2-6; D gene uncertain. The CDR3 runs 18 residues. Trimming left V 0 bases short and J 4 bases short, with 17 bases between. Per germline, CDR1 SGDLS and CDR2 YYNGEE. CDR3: CASSVEGSVSSGANVLTF. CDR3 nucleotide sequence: TGTGCCAGCAGCGTAGAAGGCTCAGTCTCCTCCGGGGCCAACGTCCTGACTTTC.

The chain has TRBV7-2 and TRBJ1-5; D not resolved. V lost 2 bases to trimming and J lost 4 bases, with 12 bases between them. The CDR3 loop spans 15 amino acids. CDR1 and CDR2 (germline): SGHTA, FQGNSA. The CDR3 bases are TGTGCCAGCAGCTTATTCCGGCAGACGAATCAGCCCCAGCATTTT. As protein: CASSLFRQTNQPQHF. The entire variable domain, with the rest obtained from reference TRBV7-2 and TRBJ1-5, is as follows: GAGVSQSPSNKVTEKGKDVELRCDPISGHTALYWYRQSLGQGLEFLIYFQGNSAPDKSGLPSDRFSAERTGGSVSTLTIQRTQQEDSAVYLCASSLFRQTNQPQHFGDGTRLSIL.

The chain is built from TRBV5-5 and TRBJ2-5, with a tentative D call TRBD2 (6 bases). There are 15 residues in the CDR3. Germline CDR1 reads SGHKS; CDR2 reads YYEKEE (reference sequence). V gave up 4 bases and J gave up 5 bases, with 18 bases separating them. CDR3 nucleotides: TGTGCCAGCAGCCCATCCGAGCGAGGAGGGGAGACCCAGTACTTC. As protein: CASSPSERGGETQYF.

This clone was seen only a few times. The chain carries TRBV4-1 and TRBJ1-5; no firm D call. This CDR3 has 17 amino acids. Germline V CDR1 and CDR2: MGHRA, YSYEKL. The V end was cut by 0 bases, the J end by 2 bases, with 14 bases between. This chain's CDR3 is CASSQESVTGGNQPQHF. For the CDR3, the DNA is TGCGCCAGCAGCCAAGAATCAGTGACTGGGGGCAATCAGCCCCAGCATTTT.

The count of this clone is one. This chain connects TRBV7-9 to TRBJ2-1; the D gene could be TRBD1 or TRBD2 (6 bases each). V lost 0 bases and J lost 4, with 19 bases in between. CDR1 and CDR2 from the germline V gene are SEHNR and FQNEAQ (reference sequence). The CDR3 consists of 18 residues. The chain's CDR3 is CASSLAGGWGGNYNEQFF. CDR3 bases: TGTGCCAGCAGCTTAGCAGGGGGTTGGGGAGGTAATTACAATGAGCAGTTCTTC.

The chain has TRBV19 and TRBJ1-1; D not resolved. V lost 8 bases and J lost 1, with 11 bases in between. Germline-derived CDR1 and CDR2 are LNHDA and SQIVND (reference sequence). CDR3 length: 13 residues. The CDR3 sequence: CASGGRRNTEAFF. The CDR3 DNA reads TGTGCCAGTGGCGGACGGAGGAACACTGAAGCTTTCTTT.

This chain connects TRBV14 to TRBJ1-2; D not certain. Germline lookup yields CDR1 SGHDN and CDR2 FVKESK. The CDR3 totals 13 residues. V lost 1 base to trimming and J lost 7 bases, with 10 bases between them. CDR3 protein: CASSQAGVSGYTF. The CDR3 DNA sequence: TGTGCCAGCAGCCAAGCTGGGGTTAGTGGCTACACCTTC.

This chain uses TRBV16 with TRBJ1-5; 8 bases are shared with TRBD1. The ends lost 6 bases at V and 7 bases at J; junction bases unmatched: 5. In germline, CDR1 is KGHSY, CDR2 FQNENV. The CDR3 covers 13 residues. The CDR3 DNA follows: TGTGCCAGCAGTTCCGACAGGGGACAGCCCCAGCATTTT. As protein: CASSSDRGQPQHF.

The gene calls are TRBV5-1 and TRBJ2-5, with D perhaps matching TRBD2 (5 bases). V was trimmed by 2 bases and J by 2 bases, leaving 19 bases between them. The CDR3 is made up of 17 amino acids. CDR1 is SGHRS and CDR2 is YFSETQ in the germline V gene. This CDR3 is CASSLAVLGLLQETQYF. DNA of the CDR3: TGCGCCAGCAGCTTAGCAGTATTAGGACTGTTACAAGAGACCCAGTACTTC.

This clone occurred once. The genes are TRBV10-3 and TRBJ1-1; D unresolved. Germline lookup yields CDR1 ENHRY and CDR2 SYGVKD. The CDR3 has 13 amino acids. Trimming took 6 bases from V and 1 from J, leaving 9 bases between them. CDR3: CAISPDENTEAFF. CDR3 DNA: TGTGCCATCAGCCCTGACGAGAACACTGAAGCTTTCTTT.

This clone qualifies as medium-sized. DNA for the CDR3: TGTGCCAGCCTCGGGACCGCTAGTTTTGGGCCCCAGCATTTT. This translates into CASLGTASFGPQHF. V gene TRBV19 combines with J gene TRBJ1-5; D is perhaps TRBD1 (5 bases). The CDR3 sequence is 14 residues long. Germline V gives CDR1 LNHDA, CDR2 SQIVND (reference sequence). V shed 9 bases and J shed 9 bases, with 21 bases lying between them.

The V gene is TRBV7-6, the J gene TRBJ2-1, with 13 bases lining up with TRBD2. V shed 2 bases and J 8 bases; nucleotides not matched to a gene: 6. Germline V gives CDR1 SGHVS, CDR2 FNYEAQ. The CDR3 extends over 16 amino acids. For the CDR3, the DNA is TGTGCCAGCAGCTTACTACTAGCGGGAGGGGGCGATGAGCAGTTCTTC. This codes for CASSLLLAGGGDEQFF.

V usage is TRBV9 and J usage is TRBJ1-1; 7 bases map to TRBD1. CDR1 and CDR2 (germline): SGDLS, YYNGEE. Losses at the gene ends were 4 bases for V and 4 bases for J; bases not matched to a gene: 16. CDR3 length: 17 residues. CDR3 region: CASSSSGGQGHSTEAFF. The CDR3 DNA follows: TGTGCCAGCAGCTCTTCAGGGGGGCAGGGTCACTCCACTGAAGCTTTCTTT.

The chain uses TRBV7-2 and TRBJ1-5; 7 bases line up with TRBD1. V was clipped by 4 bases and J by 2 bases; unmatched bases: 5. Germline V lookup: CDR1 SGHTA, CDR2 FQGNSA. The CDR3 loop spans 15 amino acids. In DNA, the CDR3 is TGTGCCAGCAGCTCTACCGGACAGGGCAATCAGCCCCAGCATTTT. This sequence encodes CASSSTGQGNQPQHF.

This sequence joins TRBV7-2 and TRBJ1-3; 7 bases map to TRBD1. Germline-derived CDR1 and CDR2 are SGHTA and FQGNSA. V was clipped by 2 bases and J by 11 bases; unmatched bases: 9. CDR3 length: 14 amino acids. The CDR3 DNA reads TGTGCCAGCAGCTTAAGAGGGGGCTACAAAGCCATATATTTT. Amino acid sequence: CASSLRGGYKAIYF.

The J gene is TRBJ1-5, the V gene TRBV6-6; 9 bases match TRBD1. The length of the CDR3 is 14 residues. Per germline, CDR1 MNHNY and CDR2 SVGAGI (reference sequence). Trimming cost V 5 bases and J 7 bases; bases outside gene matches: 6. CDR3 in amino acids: CASSDGQGRQPQHF. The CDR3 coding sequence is TGTGCCAGCAGTGATGGACAGGGGAGGCAGCCCCAGCATTTT.